The 8 T cell receptor beta chains reported below all come from one sample, sequenced in a study of glioma-infiltrating T cells. Using RNA template, CDR3s of TCR alpha and beta were amplified with iRepertoire arm-PCR. TCRdb re-derived calls from the multiplex PCR reads in MiXCR, one entry per CDR3 protein. The top ten clones hold approximately 30% of a sample with 360 or so distinct CDR3 sequences, approximately 26% of them seen once. Material: glioma tissue, nonneoplastic brain tissue, or PBMCs (not recorded which). These receptors were taken from a human donor with low-grade glioma or glioblastoma, undergoing nonglioma brain surgery, or in good health (not recorded which).

Concerning this clonotype itself: Because this beta chain is a stray read in a library intended to capture alpha chains, its abundance should not be given much weight. This chain connects TRBV2 to TRBJ2-3; possibly TRBD1 or TRBD2 for D (6 bases each). In germline, CDR1 is SNHLY, CDR2 FYNNEI. V lost 5 bases and J 3 bases, leaving 15 bases between the germline ends. This CDR3 contains 15 residues. The CDR3 sequence is CASSSTTGATDTQYF. CDR3 in DNA: TGTGCCAGCAGTTCTACGACGGGGGCGACAGATACGCAGTATTTT.

Notes on this clonotype: This beta chain is an off-target read within a library intended for alpha chains, so its frequency means little. This sequence joins TRBV12-5 and TRBJ2-1; D remains ambiguous. Looked up from germline, CDR1 is LGHNT and CDR2 is FRNRAP. The germline V and J ends were trimmed by 1 base and 4 bases, with 11 bases remaining between them. CDR3 length: 15 residues. Here the CDR3 reads CASGLDPERYNEQFF. As DNA, the CDR3 is TGTGCTAGTGGTTTGGACCCCGAACGGTACAATGAGCAGTTCTTC. Together with reference TRBV12-5 and TRBJ2-1, the CDR3 gives the full variable domain: DARVTQTPRHKVTEMGQEVTMRCQPILGHNTVFWYRQTMMQGLELLAYFRNRAPLDDSGMPKDRFSAEMPDATLATLKIQPSEPRDSAVYFCASGLDPERYNEQFFGPGTRLTVL.

This clonotype is large within its sample. As an off-target read in a library built for alpha chains, this beta chain has a frequency of little significance. The chain combines TRBV6-1 with TRBJ2-7; perhaps TRBD1 as D (5 bases). Trimming removed 4 bases at V and 6 bases at J, with 19 bases between. CDR1 is MNHNS and CDR2 is SASEGT in the germline V gene. The CDR3 is made up of 15 amino acids. Written as DNA, the CDR3 is TGTGCCAGCAGTGGTTCGAGGTCAGGGCTCCCCGAGCAGTACGTC. Residues: CASSGSRSGLPEQYV.

This clonotype was observed a few times. Since the library was made to target alpha chains, this beta chain is a stray read and its abundance is not meaningful. The chain links TRBV7-9 to TRBJ1-4; D might be TRBD1 (6 bases). With 8 bases removed from V and 3 bases from J, the gap between germline ends came to 25 bases. CDR3 size: 18 residues. Germline V gene data show CDR1 as SEHNR and CDR2 as FQNEAQ (reference sequence). CDR3 in amino acids: CASLSQQGIKGANEKLFF. Written as DNA, the CDR3 is TGTGCCAGCCTTAGCCAACAGGGAATAAAGGGAGCTAATGAAAAACTGTTTTTT.

With respect to this clonotype: This beta chain is a stray sequence in a library constructed for alpha chains; its clone size is not meaningful. The chain couples TRBV6-1 to TRBJ2-1, with 10 nucleotides matching TRBD1. Trimming cost V 5 bases and J 6 bases; bases outside gene matches: 10. The germline gives CDR1 MNHNS, CDR2 SASEGT. The CDR3 runs 16 residues. The CDR3 reads CASSSLPGQGPNEQFF. The CDR3 region has the DNA TGTGCCAGCAGTTCCTTACCGGGACAGGGGCCCAATGAGCAGTTCTTC.

On this clonotype itself: A read error may be the cause here, since a much bigger clone is one base away. The CDR3 does not close with the conserved phenylalanine or tryptophan, likely indicating a read error. Since the library was made to target alpha chains, this beta chain is a stray read and its abundance is not meaningful. The V and J genes are TRBV4-1 and TRBJ2-7; D perhaps matches TRBD2 (6 bases). The V gene's germline CDR1 is MGHRA and CDR2 YSYEKL. The CDR3 is 14 residues long. V was pared by 0 bases and J by 3 bases, with 9 bases between. The CDR3 sequence is CASSQEKGGYEQYL. As DNA, the CDR3 is TGCGCCAGCAGCCAAGAAAAGGGAGGCTACGAGCAGTACCTC.

By share, this clonotype counts as large. This beta chain turned up in a library designed for alpha chains; as an off-target read, its abundance says little. This rearrangement joins TRBV27 to TRBJ1-1; D is perhaps TRBD1 (6 bases). Trimming left V 2 bases short and J 8 bases short, with 15 bases between. There are 14 residues in the CDR3. CDR1 MNHEY and CDR2 SMNVEV come from the germline V gene (reference sequence). The CDR3 loop is CASSLIFGQSEAFF. CDR3 DNA sequence: TGTGCCAGCAGTTTAATCTTCGGACAGTCGGAAGCTTTCTTT.

For this clonotype: This beta chain is an off-target read within a library intended for alpha chains, so its frequency means little. The CDR3 spells CATSKAGANTGELFF. Written as DNA, the CDR3 is TGTGCCACCAGTAAAGCCGGGGCGAACACCGGGGAGCTGTTTTTT. This chain links TRBV24-1 with TRBJ2-2; D might be TRBD2 (5 bases). The V gene lost 6 bases and the J gene lost 0 bases, with 10 bases spanning the gap. Germline V gene lookup returns CDR1 KGHDR and CDR2 SFDVKD. The CDR3 runs to 15 residues.